The sequence of this T cell receptor beta chain was determined in a study of PD-L1 blockade in urothelial cancer. Clones were sequenced by immunoSEQ multiplex PCR, and TCRdb holds only the in-frame ones, with some missing. The sample has under 70,000 clones, roughly four fifths seen once; the top ten hold about 1.6%. Time point in this sample: pretreatment peripheral blood. Sequencing was performed on PBMCs, taken around atezolizumab (anti-PD-L1) treatment. This clonotype originated in a man aged 70 or older with urothelial cancer.

CDR3 bases: TGTGCCAGTAGTGGTGGGCGCAACACCGGGGAGCTGTTTTTT. Translated: CASSGGRNTGELFF. The genes are TRBV19 and TRBJ2-2; no reliable D call. The V end was cut by 5 bases, the J end by 2 bases, with 9 bases between. The CDR3 sequence is 14 residues long. Germline V lookup: CDR1 LNHDA, CDR2 SQIVND (reference sequence).